The clone carrying this T cell receptor (beta chain) occurred many times. This CDR3 region has 16 residues. In germline, CDR1 is MGHRA, CDR2 YSYEKL. With V trimmed by 0 bases and J by 3 bases, 5 bases remained unmatched. This record comes from a study of tumor-infiltrating lymphocytes in oesophageal squamous cell carcinoma. TCRdb fed the PCR reads into MiXCR, producing one record per CDR3 protein. The top ten hold almost 7% of the sample, which has about 20,000 distinct CDR3 sequences, around 43% seen once. The gene calls are TRBV4-1 and TRBJ2-3; TRBD2 matches at 8 bases. The clonotype comes from a male donor with esophageal squamous cell carcinoma. What was sequenced was blood. The CDR3 bases are TGCGCCAGCAGCCAAGAGCGGGGGGAGGGAACAGATACGCAGTATTTT. Protein sequence: CASSQERGEGTDTQYF.